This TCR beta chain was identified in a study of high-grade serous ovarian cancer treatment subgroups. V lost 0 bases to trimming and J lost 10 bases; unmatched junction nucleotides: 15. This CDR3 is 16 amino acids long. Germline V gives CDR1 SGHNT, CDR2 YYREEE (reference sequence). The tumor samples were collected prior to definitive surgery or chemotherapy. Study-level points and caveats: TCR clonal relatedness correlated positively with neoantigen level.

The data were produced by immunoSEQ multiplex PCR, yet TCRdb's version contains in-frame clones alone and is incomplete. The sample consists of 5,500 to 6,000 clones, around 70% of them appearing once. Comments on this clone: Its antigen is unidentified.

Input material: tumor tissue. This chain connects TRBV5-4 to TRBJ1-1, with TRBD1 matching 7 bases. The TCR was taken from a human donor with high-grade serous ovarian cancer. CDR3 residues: CASSLEVYDREYSAFF. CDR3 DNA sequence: TGTGCCAGCAGCTTGGAAGTTTACGACAGGGAATATTCAGCTTTCTTT.